Shown below are 28 T cell receptor beta chains from a single sample sequenced in a study of post-analysis software for immune sequencing data. TCR beta libraries were prepared from cDNA with unique molecular identifiers. One entry per CDR3 protein results from TCRdb running MiXCR on the PCR reads. The sample has roughly 540,000 distinct CDR3 sequences, roughly 34% seen once; the top ten hold around 6.1%. Study results and limitations: Five TRBV segments, including TRBV5-6, TRBV5-1 and TRBV20-1, were more frequent in patients than controls.

Their antigens are not known. Sequencing was done on a sample of blood. These receptors were obtained from a girl aged 2-17 years with multiple sclerosis.

The chain carries TRBV7-9 and TRBJ1-2; D is uncertain. V lost 7 bases to trimming and J lost 4 bases, with 7 bases between them. The CDR3 is made up of 11 amino acids. In germline, CDR1 is SEHNR, CDR2 FQNEAQ (reference sequence). The CDR3 coding sequence is TGTGCCAGCACCCCCCTCTATGGCTACACCTTC. Translating gives CASTPLYGYTF.

V is TRBV20-1 and J is TRBJ2-7; D is unclear. Trimming took 3 bases from V and 6 from J, leaving 9 bases between them. The CDR3 runs to 11 residues. The germline gives CDR1 DFQATT, CDR2 SNEGSKA (reference sequence). The CDR3 DNA follows: TGCAGTGCTAGCGAGGAAGGCGAGCAGTACTTC. It is translated as CSASEEGEQYF.

This clonotype appeared a few times. The chain has TRBV6-5 and TRBJ2-3; TRBD2 matches 9 bases. Germline-derived CDR1 and CDR2 are MNHEY and SVGAGI. This CDR3 spans 16 amino acids. Germline trimming cut 0 bases from V and 2 bases from J; bases unmatched to any gene: 3. CDR3 sequence reads: CASSYSAGGNTDTQYF. The CDR3 region has the DNA TGTGCCAGCAGTTACTCGGCGGGGGGGAACACAGATACGCAGTATTTT.

The chain carries TRBV3-1 and TRBJ2-7; TRBD1 might be the D (5 bases). The ends were cut back, 0 bases at V and 6 bases at J, with 12 bases in the middle. This CDR3 contains 14 residues. CDR1 LGHDT and CDR2 YNNKEL come from the germline V gene (reference sequence). The CDR3 loop reads CASSQEGVYGEQYF. The CDR3 DNA reads as TGTGCCAGCAGCCAAGAAGGGGTTTACGGCGAGCAGTACTTC.

A few counts support this clonotype. CDR3 loop: CASSSLAGRLGFF. For the CDR3, the DNA is TGTGCCAGCAGTAGCCTAGCGGGGCGATTAGGGTTCTTC. This chain joins TRBV6-2 or TRBV6-3 and TRBJ2-1; TRBD2 matches 9 bases. Germline V gives CDR1 MNHEY, CDR2 SVGEGT. J was trimmed by 15 bases and V by 5 bases; bases with no gene match: 11. This CDR3 is built from 13 residues.

In this sample, this clonotype turned up many times. The J gene is TRBJ2-7, the V gene TRBV20-1; D is unresolved. The V gene lost 1 base and the J gene lost 0 bases, with 4 bases spanning the gap. The CDR3 is 12 residues long. Per germline, CDR1 DFQATT and CDR2 SNEGSKA (reference sequence). CDR3 region: CSARGSSYEQYF. Here the CDR3 DNA reads TGCAGTGCTAGAGGGAGCTCCTACGAGCAGTACTTC.

The J gene is TRBJ2-2, the V gene TRBV25-1; 7 positions match TRBD2. The CDR3 covers 16 residues. Germline V gene lookup returns CDR1 MGHDK and CDR2 SYGVNS. J lost 7 bases, V lost 0 bases, and 8 bases had no gene match. CDR3 sequence (DNA): TGTGCCAGCAGTGAATATAAGGGAGGGAGGAGCGGGGAGCTGTTTTTT. Translating it yields CASSEYKGGRSGELFF.

Turning to this clonotype: This may be a read error: a much more frequent sequence differs by one nucleotide. This sequence joins TRBV10-3 and TRBJ2-3; TRBD1 agrees at 7 bases. The CDR3 runs to 15 residues. Trimming at V came to 2 bases and at J to 6 bases, leaving 8 bases not matched to a gene. Germline lookup yields CDR1 ENHRY and CDR2 SYGVKD. The CDR3 DNA sequence: TGTGCCATCAGTGAGCCCGACAGGGCTCAGGATACGCAGTATTTT. Protein sequence: CAISEPDRAQDTQYF.

This chain uses TRBV9 with TRBJ1-2; D remains ambiguous. Germline values: CDR1 SGDLS, CDR2 YYNGEE. The length of the CDR3 is 14 residues. The ends were cut back, 4 bases at V and 4 bases at J, with 14 bases in the middle. The CDR3 coding sequence is TGTGCCAGCAGCCTCTCCGACCCAGGCTATGGCTACACCTTC. Translation: CASSLSDPGYGYTF.

J is TRBJ1-2 and V is TRBV18; 8 nucleotides match TRBD1. Losses at the gene ends were 1 base for V and 3 bases for J; bases not matched to a gene: 4. Germline CDR1 and CDR2: KGHSH and LQKENI. CDR3 length equals 15 residues. CDR3 region: CASSPQAGGDYGYTF. The DNA for the CDR3 is TGTGCCAGCTCACCACAGGCAGGGGGCGACTATGGCTACACCTTC.

V gene TRBV20-1 combines with J gene TRBJ1-5; perhaps TRBD1 as D (6 bases). Between the trimmed V and J ends, which lost 2 bases and 7 bases, there was a span of 6 bases. The V gene's germline CDR1 is DFQATT and CDR2 SNEGSKA (reference sequence). The length of the CDR3 is 11 residues. The CDR3, as DNA: TGCAGTGCTAGACAGGGGCAGCCCCAGCATTTT. As protein: CSARQGQPQHF.

This chain joins TRBV7-3 and TRBJ2-7, with D perhaps being TRBD1 or TRBD2 (5 bases each). The germline V gene encodes CDR1 SGHTA and CDR2 FQGTGA. The length of the CDR3 is 14 residues. Trimming took off 4 bases at V and 5 bases at J, with 15 bases between the two ends. CDR3 DNA sequence: TGTGCCAGCAGCTCCCGGGACGGCGATAACGAGCAGTACTTC. Its translation: CASSSRDGDNEQYF.

CDR3 sequence: CASSLGQGDPFF. Written as DNA, the CDR3 is TGTGCCAGCAGCTTGGGACAGGGGGATCCGTTCTTC. This chain connects TRBV11-2 to TRBJ2-1; the match to TRBD1 covers 11 bases. Trimming took 3 bases from V and 15 from J; bases not matched to a gene: 4. Germline loops: CDR1 SGHAT, CDR2 FQNNGV. The CDR3 runs 12 residues. The full variable domain, rest sourced from reference TRBV11-2 and TRBJ2-1, is EAGVAQSPRYKIIEKRQSVAFWCNPISGHATLYWYQQILGQGPKLLIQFQNNGVVDDSQLPKDRFSAERLKGVDSTLKIQPAKLEDSAVYLCASSLGQGDPFFGPGTRLTVL.

The chain recombines TRBV11-2 with TRBJ2-1, with 13 nucleotides matching TRBD2. Germline loops: CDR1 SGHAT, CDR2 FQNNGV. Trimming took 9 bases from V and 8 from J; bases not matched to a gene: 13. This CDR3 contains 16 residues. The CDR3 reads CASSLLWTSGGYEQFF. The CDR3 region has the DNA TGTGCCAGTAGCCTGCTGTGGACTAGCGGGGGTTATGAGCAGTTCTTC.

The chain combines TRBV5-1 with TRBJ2-4; the match to TRBD2 covers 9 bases. The tail of the sequence fits TRBJ2-5 better, so the J call may be wrong. In germline, CDR1 is SGHRS, CDR2 YFSETQ. This CDR3 region has 16 residues. As DNA, the CDR3 is TGCGCCAGCAGCTTGGCCGGTAGCGGGGGCCAAGAGACCCAGTACTTC. Amino acids: CASSLAGSGGQETQYF.

V usage is TRBV6-2 or TRBV6-3 and J usage is TRBJ1-5, with D possibly TRBD1 on 5 matching bases. The CDR3 is made up of 14 amino acids. With 5 bases removed from V and 7 bases from J, the gap between germline ends came to 15 bases. Germline CDR1 and CDR2: MNHEY and SVGEGT. CDR3 sequence reads: CASSTGPSGQPQHF. CDR3 coding DNA: TGTGCCAGCAGTACAGGACCCTCGGGGCAGCCCCAGCATTTT.

The chain has TRBV7-9 and TRBJ1-1; 7 bases agree with TRBD1. Germline CDR1 reads SEHNR; CDR2 reads FQNEAQ (reference sequence). Trimming cost V 6 bases and J 9 bases; bases outside gene matches: 4. The CDR3 spans 11 residues. The CDR3 here is CASSSTGKAFF. CDR3 nucleotides: TGTGCCAGCAGTTCGACAGGGAAAGCTTTCTTT.

There are a few counts of this clonotype. J is TRBJ1-5 and V is TRBV10-3; TRBD1 matches at 8 bases. Germline V lookup: CDR1 ENHRY, CDR2 SYGVKD. J lost 4 bases, V lost 4 bases, and 0 bases had no gene match. CDR3 length equals 13 residues. The CDR3 bases are TGTGCCATCAGTGGACAGGGGAATCAGCCCCAGCATTTT. Its protein is CAISGQGNQPQHF.

This chain uses TRBV7-2 with TRBJ2-7; tentatively, D is TRBD1 (6 bases). Germline-derived CDR1 and CDR2 are SGHTA and FQGNSA. The CDR3 has 15 residues. V lost 1 base and J 1 base, leaving 11 bases between the germline ends. For the CDR3, the DNA is TGTGCCAGCAGCTTAGGGGGGCGTGGATCCTACGAGCAGTACTTC. Protein sequence: CASSLGGRGSYEQYF. The complete variable domain, with remaining parts taken from reference TRBV7-2 and TRBJ2-7, reads GAGVSQSPSNKVTEKGKDVELRCDPISGHTALYWYRQSLGQGLEFLIYFQGNSAPDKSGLPSDRFSAERTGGSVSTLTIQRTQQEDSAVYLCASSLGGRGSYEQYFGPGTRLTVT.

The chain joins TRBV7-8 to TRBJ2-7; 8 bases map to TRBD2. Germline CDR1 is SGHVS and CDR2 is FQNEAQ. Trimming cost V 1 base and J 0 bases; bases outside gene matches: 14. This CDR3 region has 19 residues. CDR3 amino acids: CASSLDGLAGEHSSYEQYF. As DNA, the CDR3 is TGTGCCAGCAGCTTAGACGGACTAGCTGGGGAACACAGCTCCTACGAGCAGTACTTC.

The chain joins TRBV5-1 to TRBJ2-5, with 7 bases that match TRBD2. Losses at the gene ends were 5 bases for V and 4 bases for J; bases not matched to a gene: 11. The length of the CDR3 is 15 residues. Looked up from germline, CDR1 is SGHRS and CDR2 is YFSETQ. CDR3 sequence (DNA): TGCGCCAGCAGAACCTACTTGTCGGGGGGAGAGACCCAGTACTTC. This encodes CASRTYLSGGETQYF. Using reference TRBV5-1 and TRBJ2-5 for the parts outside the CDR3, the full variable domain is KAGVTQTPRYLIKTRGQQVTLSCSPISGHRSVSWYQQTPGQGLQFLFEYFSETQRNKGNFPGRFSGRQFSNSRSEMNVSTLELGDSALYLCASRTYLSGGETQYFGPGTRLLVL.

V gene TRBV6-2 or TRBV6-3 combines with J gene TRBJ1-1; D is ambiguous. With 2 bases removed from V and 0 bases from J, the gap between germline ends came to 7 bases. CDR1 and CDR2 (germline): MNHEY, SVGEGT. CDR3 size: 14 residues. The CDR3 protein is CASSYVTMNTEAFF. The CDR3 DNA sequence: TGTGCCAGCAGTTACGTCACTATGAACACTGAAGCTTTCTTT.

This chain connects TRBV5-1 to TRBJ2-5, with 12 bases identical to TRBD1. Germline CDR1 reads SGHRS; CDR2 reads YFSETQ. J lost 4 bases, V lost 4 bases, and 11 bases had no gene match. The CDR3 length is 17 residues. This CDR3 reads CASSPSGTGGSGETQYF. The CDR3 DNA sequence: TGCGCCAGCAGCCCGAGTGGGACAGGGGGCTCTGGAGAGACCCAGTACTTC.

This clonotype was seen a handful of times. This sequence joins TRBV13 and TRBJ1-1; the D gene is possibly TRBD1 (5 bases). Germline-derived CDR1 and CDR2 are PRHDT and FYEKMQ (reference sequence). The CDR3 runs to 15 residues. Trimming cost V 1 base and J 0 bases, with 9 bases left between them. The CDR3 DNA reads TGTGCCAGCAGCTTAGAGGGACTGATGAACACTGAAGCTTTCTTT. Its protein product is CASSLEGLMNTEAFF.

This chain uses TRBV20-1 with TRBJ1-5, with no clear D. Trimming removed 1 base at V and 3 bases at J, with 10 bases between. Germline lookup yields CDR1 DFQATT and CDR2 SNEGSKA (reference sequence). This CDR3 spans 14 amino acids. Here the CDR3 reads CSARGYNSNQPQHF. The CDR3 nucleotides are TGCAGTGCTAGAGGGTACAATTCCAATCAGCCCCAGCATTTT.

This chain links TRBV6-6 with TRBJ2-1; tentatively, D is TRBD1 (6 bases). Germline CDR1 and CDR2: MNHNY and SVGAGI (reference sequence). Deletions cut 6 bases from V and 6 bases from J, with 18 bases between. This CDR3 region has 15 residues. The CDR3 reads CASSPQGVGVNEQFF. CDR3 sequence (DNA): TGTGCCAGCAGCCCACAGGGAGTCGGAGTCAATGAGCAGTTCTTC.

This chain joins TRBV7-2 and TRBJ2-1; TRBD2 matches 8 bases. Trimming at V came to 1 base and at J to 8 bases, leaving 10 bases not matched to a gene. Germline V CDR1 and CDR2: SGHTA, FQGNSA. The length of the CDR3 is 16 residues. For the CDR3, the DNA is TGTGCCAGCAGCTTAGATTATGATAGCGGGGTCGATGAGCAGTTCTTC. Translating gives CASSLDYDSGVDEQFF. Full variable domain (missing parts from reference TRBV7-2 and TRBJ2-1): GAGVSQSPSNKVTEKGKDVELRCDPISGHTALYWYRQSLGQGLEFLIYFQGNSAPDKSGLPSDRFSAERTGGSVSTLTIQRTQQEDSAVYLCASSLDYDSGVDEQFFGPGTRLTVL.

This clonotype was counted between two and nine times. This sequence joins TRBV5-1 and TRBJ2-1, with TRBD2 identical over 12 bases. V dropped 4 bases and J dropped 6; count of bases not matched to a gene: 11. The CDR3 extends over 17 amino acids. Per the germline V gene, CDR1 is SGHRS and CDR2 is YFSETQ. CDR3 bases: TGCGCCAGCAGCCTGACTAGCGGGGGCCTACCACCCAATGAGCAGTTCTTC. Its translation is CASSLTSGGLPPNEQFF.